This record looks at one TCR beta chain sequence and its context. Because it lacks the conserved phenylalanine or tryptophan at the end, this CDR3 is likely a read error. The limits of the CDR3 on the DNA are not certain, so only TCRdb's listed CDR3 is given. Hyperthyroidism patients had new diagnoses, durations under 2 months, and ages of 18 to 65. Clinicians diagnosed using symptoms, serum thyroxine, TRAb, thyroid ultrasound and orbital computed tomography. This specimen belongs to a study of Graves' ophthalmopathy and Graves' hyperthyroidism. With termini counted, the CDR3 has 11 amino acids. Germline CDR1 and CDR2: ENHRY and SYGVKD. RNA transcripts served as template for amplifying TCR beta CDR3 sequences. HTBI primers served in a first-round RT-PCR, which a second-round multiplex PCR followed. MiXCR was run by TCRdb on the multiplex PCR reads, yielding one entry per CDR3 protein. The sample shows 580,000 or so distinct CDR3 sequences, approximately 35% of them seen only once.

The clonotype originates from an adult man with Graves' hyperthyroidism. The V gene is TRBV10-3, the J gene TRBJ2-6. Sequencing used peripheral blood or thyroid tissue (not recorded which). The CDR3 sequence is CASSGGTTPTL.